The T cell receptor beta chain under discussion was sequenced for a study of blood T cell repertoires in COVID-19. Clones were read by immunoSEQ multiplex PCR, and TCRdb kept only the in-frame ones, dropping some. The data show about 230,000 clones, with about nine tenths seen just once and 2% to 2.5% held by the top ten. The sample taken for sequencing was PBMCs or T cells enriched from blood (not recorded which). This clonotype was sampled from a woman in her 40s with acute COVID-19.

The CDR3 is CATSDPPRTGPSGANVLTF. The CDR3 bases are TGTGCCACCAGTGACCCTCCTCGGACAGGGCCCTCTGGGGCCAACGTCCTGACTTTC. This chain connects TRBV24-1 to TRBJ2-6, with 8 bases identical to TRBD1. The germline gives CDR1 KGHDR, CDR2 SFDVKD. The V and J ends lost 4 bases and 0 bases, in that order; junction bases with no gene match: 10. The CDR3 has 19 residues.